These 3 T cell receptor beta chains share one sample of origin, sequenced in a study of OX40 agonist ivuxolimab in advanced cancers. TCRdb keeps only in-frame clones here, not all; method: immunoSEQ multiplex PCR. Seen here are about 68,000 clones, roughly 82% observed once, and the top ten hold around 1.7%. The sample was CD4+ or CD8+ T cells sorted from blood, taken in a trial of the OX40 agonist ivuxolimab. These receptors all stem from an adult with an advanced solid tumor such as melanoma, head and neck, liver or kidney cancer.

V gene TRBV6-5 combines with J gene TRBJ1-2; D not certain. V lost 6 bases to trimming and J lost 4 bases, with 12 bases between them. The CDR3 runs to 13 residues. Germline assignment: CDR1 MNHEY and CDR2 SVGAGI. For the CDR3, the DNA is TGTGCCAGCAGATACAGAAGTGGCTATGGCTACACCTTC. This gives the protein CASRYRSGYGYTF.

This clone has only one observation. V gene TRBV20-1 combines with J gene TRBJ1-2; D is unresolved. The V and J ends lost 6 bases and 8 bases respectively, with 10 bases between them. Germline CDR1 reads DFQATT; CDR2 reads SNEGSKA (reference sequence). There are 10 residues in the CDR3. CDR3 protein: CSAVAGGYTF. CDR3 coding DNA: TGCAGTGCCGTTGCCGGGGGCTACACCTTC.

The rearrangement joins TRBV5-6 to TRBJ2-1; TRBD2 might be the D (6 bases). Between the trimmed V and J ends, which lost 2 bases and 6 bases, there was a span of 18 bases. CDR1 is SGHDT and CDR2 is YYEEEE in the germline V gene. This CDR3 region has 16 residues. CDR3 sequence: CASSLLSGGSFNEQFF. The CDR3 region has the DNA TGTGCCAGCAGCTTACTCTCCGGGGGATCATTCAATGAGCAGTTCTTC.